The clone carrying this T cell receptor beta chain has only one observation. The sample belongs to a study of blood T cell repertoires in COVID-19. About the study: Spain, Italy and the United States supplied samples that represented acute and convalescent COVID-19.

The CDR3 is 14 residues long. V lost 10 bases, J lost 4 bases, and 10 bases stayed unmatched. CDR1 is MNHEY and CDR2 is SVGAGI in the germline V gene. Original handling: Amplifying reference gene primers gave estimates of nucleated cell counts. The table came from immunoSEQ multiplex PCR; TCRdb's copy has only in-frame clones and leaves some out. The V and J calls and clone size come from that table; D and trimming were worked out from the DNA. Counted here are more than 300,000 clones, approximately 90% occurring once; the ten biggest clones make up about 1.1%. The chain has TRBV6-5 and TRBJ1-2; 9 bases align to TRBD1. The specimen was PBMCs or T cells enriched from blood (not recorded which). The TCR was taken from a woman between 18 and 29 years old who had recovered from COVID-19. Written as DNA, the CDR3 is TGTGCCAATCCCCCCGGGACAGGGACCTATGGCTACACCTTC. It specifies CANPPGTGTYGYTF.